Below, 14 T cell receptor beta chains from the same sample are listed, as sequenced in a study of blood T cells in healthy people across ages. Using a J-beta primer mix together with a sample-barcoded 5' primer, a second PCR was run for about 7 to 12 cycles. TCRdb re-analysed the 5' RACE reads in MiXCR, keeping a single row per CDR3 protein. Here the sample spans 700,000 to 850,000 distinct CDR3 sequences, approximately 35% being singletons. The source material was blood. The receptors shown here come from a man younger than 30 in good health.

The V and J genes are TRBV5-1 and TRBJ2-7; a possible D gene is TRBD1 (5 bases). Germline loops: CDR1 SGHRS, CDR2 YFSETQ. This CDR3 is 14 amino acids long. V lost 1 base to trimming and J lost 6 bases, with 14 bases between them. The CDR3 DNA follows: TGCGCCAGCAGCTTGAGTGGGGCCTTCTCCGAGCAGTACTTC. It codes for CASSLSGAFSEQYF.

Details on this clonotype: A read error may account for a junction end that differs from germline. The genes are TRBV7-3 and TRBJ1-5; no clear D gene. Germline V CDR1 and CDR2: SGHTA, FQGTGA. CDR3 size: 13 residues. This chain's CDR3 is CAGSFGVDQPQHF. CDR3 bases: TGTGCCGGCAGCTTCGGTGTTGATCAGCCCCAGCATTTT.

This clonotype has just a few counts. This sequence joins TRBV6-1 and TRBJ1-1; 7 bases are a match to TRBD1. This CDR3 contains 16 residues. V gave up 5 bases and J gave up 2 bases; unmatched junction bases: 11. The germline gives CDR1 MNHNS, CDR2 SASEGT. The CDR3 spells CASSRTQGGDNTEAFF. The CDR3 DNA follows: TGTGCCAGCAGTAGAACGCAGGGGGGCGATAACACTGAAGCTTTCTTT.

This clonotype has a handful of counts. The chain combines TRBV4-3 with TRBJ1-2, with D unresolved. Germline CDR1 LGHNA, CDR2 YSLEER. The CDR3 length is 13 residues. The germline V and J ends were trimmed by 8 bases and 7 bases, with 17 bases remaining between them. CDR3 bases: TGCGCCAGCGGTTGGACTGAACCCCCTGGCTACACCTTC. Residues: CASGWTEPPGYTF.

This clonotype showed up just a few times. The rearrangement joins TRBV4-3 to TRBJ1-1; 7 bases line up with TRBD1. V was clipped by 1 base and J by 10 bases; unmatched bases: 6. This CDR3 is built from 13 residues. Germline loops: CDR1 LGHNA, CDR2 YSLEER. The CDR3 here is CASSQVQGTLAFF. DNA for the CDR3: TGCGCCAGCAGCCAAGTACAGGGGACGTTAGCTTTCTTT.

This clonotype was observed a handful of times. V and J are TRBV7-2 and TRBJ2-1; TRBD1 or TRBD2 may be the D gene (5 bases each). V gave up 5 bases and J gave up 4 bases, with 12 bases separating them. CDR3 length: 14 residues. The germline V gene encodes CDR1 SGHTA and CDR2 FQGNSA. The CDR3 loop is CASSHFEGYNEQFF. CDR3 bases: TGTGCCAGCAGCCATTTTGAGGGGTACAATGAGCAGTTCTTC. The variable domain in full, with the rest retrieved from reference TRBV7-2 and TRBJ2-1, is GAGVSQSPSNKVTEKGKDVELRCDPISGHTALYWYRQSLGQGLEFLIYFQGNSAPDKSGLPSDRFSAERTGGSVSTLTIQRTQQEDSAVYLCASSHFEGYNEQFFGPGTRLTVL.

V usage is TRBV12-3 or TRBV12-4 and J usage is TRBJ2-6; possible D gene TRBD1, 6 bases. The V gene lost 6 bases and the J gene lost 5 bases, with 17 bases spanning the gap. The CDR3 runs to 16 residues. CDR3 amino acids: CASSPPRGLRANVLTF. In DNA form, the CDR3 reads TGTGCCAGCAGCCCCCCCAGGGGATTGAGGGCCAACGTCCTGACTTTC.

The rearrangement links TRBV20-1 to TRBJ1-5; tentatively, D is TRBD1 (6 bases). V was clipped by 0 bases and J by 0 bases, with 12 bases between them. The CDR3 spans 16 residues. The V gene's germline CDR1 is DFQATT and CDR2 SNEGSKA (reference sequence). The chain's CDR3 is CSARDLVDSSNQPQHF. CDR3 in DNA: TGCAGTGCTAGAGATCTTGTGGACAGTAGCAATCAGCCCCAGCATTTT.

This clonotype was seen a few times. The chain carries TRBV5-1 and TRBJ2-5, with 9 bases identical to TRBD2. With 4 bases clipped from V and 11 bases from J, the junction kept 15 bases outside the gene matches. The V gene's germline CDR1 is SGHRS and CDR2 YFSETQ. This CDR3 has 15 amino acids. CDR3 in amino acids: CASSASGGPDNEQYF. The CDR3 region has the DNA TGCGCCAGCAGCGCAAGCGGGGGGCCTGACAATGAGCAGTACTTC.

About this clonotype: Given a much more abundant clone one base away, this may be a read error. This chain connects TRBV29-1 to TRBJ2-1; D is uncertain. Per the germline V gene, CDR1 is SQVTM and CDR2 is ANQGSEA. The CDR3 has 10 amino acids. Trimming removed 5 bases at V and 13 bases at J, with 12 bases between. Here the CDR3 DNA reads TGCAGCGTTAGGTTCGAGACCCAGTTCTTC. Its protein is CSVRFETQFF.

This rearrangement joins TRBV12-3 or TRBV12-4 to TRBJ1-2; the D is unclear. Trimming left V 5 bases short and J 1 base short, with 11 bases between. This CDR3 contains 14 residues. The CDR3 DNA reads TGTGCCAGCAGTGGGCCCGGCCGTAACTATGGCTACACCTTC. Translated: CASSGPGRNYGYTF.

This chain uses TRBV12-5 with TRBJ2-7; D gene unclear. The V and J ends lost 4 bases and 5 bases respectively, with 12 bases between them. CDR3 length equals 13 residues. Germline V CDR1 and CDR2: LGHNT, FRNRAP. CDR3: CASGSRQVHEQYF. CDR3 nucleotides: TGTGCTAGTGGTTCGAGGCAGGTCCACGAGCAGTACTTC.

CDR3 sequence (DNA): TGTGCCAGCATCCGGGCAGGGGGGAATCAGCCCCAGCATTTT. Amino acid sequence: CASIRAGGNQPQHF. The chain joins TRBV6-6 to TRBJ1-5; 7 bases fit TRBD1. The V gene's germline CDR1 is MNHNY and CDR2 SVGAGI (reference sequence). The length of the CDR3 is 14 residues. V was pared by 7 bases and J by 4 bases, with 7 bases of the junction left unmatched.

The table lists this clonotype with a few counts. A much bigger clone sits one base away, suggesting this may be a read error. This chain links TRBV12-3 or TRBV12-4 with TRBJ1-2; 7 bases align to TRBD1. The CDR3 spans 13 residues. Unmatched junction bases numbered 6, after V lost 5 bases and J lost 6 bases. CDR3 sequence reads: CASSVGQGDGYTF. Here the CDR3 DNA reads TGTGCCAGCAGTGTAGGCCAGGGGGATGGCTACACCTTC.